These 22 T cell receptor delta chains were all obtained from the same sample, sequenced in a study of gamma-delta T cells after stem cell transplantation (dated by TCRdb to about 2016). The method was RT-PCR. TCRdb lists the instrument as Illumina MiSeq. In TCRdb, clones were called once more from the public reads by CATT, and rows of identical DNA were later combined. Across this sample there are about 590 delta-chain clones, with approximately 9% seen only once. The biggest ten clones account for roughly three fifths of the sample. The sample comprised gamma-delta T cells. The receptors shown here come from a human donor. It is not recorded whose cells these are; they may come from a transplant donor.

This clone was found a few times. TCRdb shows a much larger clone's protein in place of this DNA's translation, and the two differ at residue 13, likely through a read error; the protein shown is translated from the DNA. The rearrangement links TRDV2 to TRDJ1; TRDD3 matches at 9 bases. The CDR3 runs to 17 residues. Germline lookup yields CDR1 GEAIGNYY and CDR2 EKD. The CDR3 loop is CACDRLGDRRDTNKLIF. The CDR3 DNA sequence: TGTGCCTGTGACAGACTGGGGGACCGAAGGGACACCAATAAACTCATCTTT.

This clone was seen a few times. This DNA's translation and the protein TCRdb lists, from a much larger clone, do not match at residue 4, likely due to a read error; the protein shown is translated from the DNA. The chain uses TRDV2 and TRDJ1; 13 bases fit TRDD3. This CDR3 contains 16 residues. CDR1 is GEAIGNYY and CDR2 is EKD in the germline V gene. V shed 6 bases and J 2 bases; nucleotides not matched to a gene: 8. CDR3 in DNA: TGTGCCTGTCACGCATTACTGGGGGATACGACCGATAAACTCATCTTT. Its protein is CACHALLGDTTDKLIF.

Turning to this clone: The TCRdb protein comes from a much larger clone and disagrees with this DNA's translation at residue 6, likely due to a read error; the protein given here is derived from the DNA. The CDR3 here is CALGRRIGVAQLFF. CDR3 DNA: TGTGCTCTTGGCCGGAGGATAGGAGTAGCACAACTCTTCTTT. The V and J genes are TRDV1 and TRDJ2, with D perhaps TRDD3 (5 bases). Trimming took off 6 bases at V and 7 bases at J, with 15 bases between the two ends. This CDR3 is built from 14 residues. CDR1 and CDR2 (germline): TSWWSYY, QGS.

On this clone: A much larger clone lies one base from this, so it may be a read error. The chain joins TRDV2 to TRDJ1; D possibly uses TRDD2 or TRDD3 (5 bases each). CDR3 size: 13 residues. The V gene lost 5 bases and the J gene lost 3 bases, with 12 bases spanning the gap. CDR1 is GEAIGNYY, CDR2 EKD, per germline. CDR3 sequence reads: CACVPLLADKLIF. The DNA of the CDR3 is TGTGCCTGTGTACCCCTACTGGCCGATAAACTCATCTTT.

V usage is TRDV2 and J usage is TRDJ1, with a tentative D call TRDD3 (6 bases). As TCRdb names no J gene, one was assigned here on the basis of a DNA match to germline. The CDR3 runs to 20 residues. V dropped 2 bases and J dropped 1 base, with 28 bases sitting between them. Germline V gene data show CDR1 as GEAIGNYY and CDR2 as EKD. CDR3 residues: CACDNITTGSRGEGTDKLIF. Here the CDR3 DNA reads TGTGCCTGTGACAACATTACTACGGGGAGCCGGGGGGAGGGCACCGATAAACTCATCTTT.

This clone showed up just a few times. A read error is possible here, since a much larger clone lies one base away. The CDR3 reads CALGKLLDWGDDESGTDKLIF. Here the CDR3 DNA reads TGTGCTCTTGGGAAACTACTTGATTGGGGGGATGATGAGAGTGGGACCGATAAACTCATCTTT. This chain joins TRDV1 and TRDJ1; 7 bases align to TRDD3. The CDR3 is 21 amino acids. From germline, CDR1 is TSWWSYY and CDR2 QGS.

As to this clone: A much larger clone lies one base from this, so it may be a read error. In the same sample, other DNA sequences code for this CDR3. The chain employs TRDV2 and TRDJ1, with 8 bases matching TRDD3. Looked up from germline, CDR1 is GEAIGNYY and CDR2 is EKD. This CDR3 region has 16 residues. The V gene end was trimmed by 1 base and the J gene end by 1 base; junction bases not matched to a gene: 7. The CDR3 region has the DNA TGTGCCTGTGACACTCTGGGGGACCCTTTCACCGATAAACTCATCTTT. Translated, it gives CACDTLGDPFTDKLIF.

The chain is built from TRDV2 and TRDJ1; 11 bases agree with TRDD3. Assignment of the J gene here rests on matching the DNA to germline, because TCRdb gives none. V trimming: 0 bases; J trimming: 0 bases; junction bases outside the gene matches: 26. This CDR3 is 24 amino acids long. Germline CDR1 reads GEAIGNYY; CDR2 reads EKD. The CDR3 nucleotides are TGTGCCTGTGACACCGTTAGCATTCCTACACACCCTGGGTACTGGGGGATAGACACCGATAAACTCATCTTT. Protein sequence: CACDTVSIPTHPGYWGIDTDKLIF.

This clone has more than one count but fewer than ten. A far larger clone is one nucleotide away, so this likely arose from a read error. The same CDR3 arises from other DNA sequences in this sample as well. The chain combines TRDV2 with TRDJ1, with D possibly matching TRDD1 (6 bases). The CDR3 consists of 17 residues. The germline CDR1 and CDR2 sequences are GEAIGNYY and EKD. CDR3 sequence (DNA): TGTGCCTGTGACACGGCAGGACTAAATAGGTACACTGATAAACTCATCTTT. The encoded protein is CACDTAGLNRYTDKLIF.

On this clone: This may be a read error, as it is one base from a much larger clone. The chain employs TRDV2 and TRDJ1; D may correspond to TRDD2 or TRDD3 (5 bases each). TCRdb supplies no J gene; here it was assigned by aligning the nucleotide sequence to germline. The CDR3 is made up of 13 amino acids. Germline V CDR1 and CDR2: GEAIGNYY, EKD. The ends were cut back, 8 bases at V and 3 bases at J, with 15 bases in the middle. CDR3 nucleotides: TGTGCCTATGTATCCCTACTGGCCGATAAACTCATCTTT. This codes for CAYVSLLADKLIF.

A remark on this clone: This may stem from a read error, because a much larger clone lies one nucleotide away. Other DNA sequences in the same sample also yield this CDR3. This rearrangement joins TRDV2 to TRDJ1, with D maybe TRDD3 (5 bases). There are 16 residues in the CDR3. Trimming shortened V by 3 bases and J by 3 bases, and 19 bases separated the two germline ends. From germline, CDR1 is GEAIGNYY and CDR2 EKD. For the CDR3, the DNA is TGTGCCTGTGACTCCCTGGGAGATCGGAAGGCCGATAAACTCATCTTT. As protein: CACDSLGDRKADKLIF.

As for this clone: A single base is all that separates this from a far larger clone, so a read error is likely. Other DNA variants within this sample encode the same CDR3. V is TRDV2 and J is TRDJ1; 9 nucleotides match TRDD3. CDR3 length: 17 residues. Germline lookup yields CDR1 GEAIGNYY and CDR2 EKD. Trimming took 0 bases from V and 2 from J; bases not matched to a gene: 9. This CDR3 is CACDTAEGDTYTDKLIF. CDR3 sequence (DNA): TGTGCCTGTGACACCGCCGAGGGGGATACCTATACCGATAAACTCATCTTT.

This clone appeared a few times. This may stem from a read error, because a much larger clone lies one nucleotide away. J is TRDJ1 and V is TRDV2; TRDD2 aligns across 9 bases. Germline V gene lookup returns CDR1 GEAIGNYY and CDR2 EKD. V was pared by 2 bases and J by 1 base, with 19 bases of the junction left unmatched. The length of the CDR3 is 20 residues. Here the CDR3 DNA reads TGTGCCTGTGACAACCTTCCTACGGGGAGCCGGTGGGAGGGCACCGATAAACTCATCTTT. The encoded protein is CACDNLPTGSRWEGTDKLIF.

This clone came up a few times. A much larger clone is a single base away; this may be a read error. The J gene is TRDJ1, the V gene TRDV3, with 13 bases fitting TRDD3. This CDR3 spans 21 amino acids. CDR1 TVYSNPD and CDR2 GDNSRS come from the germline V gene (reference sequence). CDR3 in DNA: TGTGCCTTTGTTTCCTTCGTACTGGGGGATACGCGTGCGACGTACACCGATAAACCCATCTTT. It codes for CAFVSFVLGDTRATYTDKPIF.

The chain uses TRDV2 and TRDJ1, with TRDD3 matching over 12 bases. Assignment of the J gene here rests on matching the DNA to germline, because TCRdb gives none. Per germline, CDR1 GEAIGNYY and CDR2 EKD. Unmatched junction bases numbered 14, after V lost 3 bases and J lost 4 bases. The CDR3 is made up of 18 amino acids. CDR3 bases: TGTGCCTGTGACGTACTGGGGGATACCATGGTCGCAAGCGATAAACTCATCTTT. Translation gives CACDVLGDTMVASDKLIF.

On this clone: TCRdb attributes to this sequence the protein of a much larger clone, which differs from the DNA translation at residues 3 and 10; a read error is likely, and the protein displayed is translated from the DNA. The CDR3 region is CARGGTGGYTDKLIF. Here the CDR3 DNA reads TGTGCTCGTGGGGGGACTGGGGGATACACCGATAAACTCATCTTT. This chain links TRDV1 with TRDJ1; TRDD3 matches 10 bases. TCRdb does not report a J gene; here it was assigned by matching the DNA to germline references. Germline CDR1 reads TSWWSYY; CDR2 reads QGS. The CDR3 length is 15 residues.

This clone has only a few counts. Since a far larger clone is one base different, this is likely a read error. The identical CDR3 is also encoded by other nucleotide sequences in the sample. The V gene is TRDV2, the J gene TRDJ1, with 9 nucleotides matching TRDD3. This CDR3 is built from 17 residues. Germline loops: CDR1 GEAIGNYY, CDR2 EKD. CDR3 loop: CACDTAEGDTYTDKLIF. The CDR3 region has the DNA TGTGCCTGTGACACCGCCGAGGGGGATACCTACACCGATAAGCTCATCTTT.

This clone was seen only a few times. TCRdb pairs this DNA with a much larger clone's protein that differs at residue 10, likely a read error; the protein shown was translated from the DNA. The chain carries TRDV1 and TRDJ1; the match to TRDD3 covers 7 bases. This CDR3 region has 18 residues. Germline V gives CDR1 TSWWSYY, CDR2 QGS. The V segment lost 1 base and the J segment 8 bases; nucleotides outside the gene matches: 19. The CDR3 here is CALGERSTGEYGRGKLIF. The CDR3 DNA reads TGTGCTCTTGGGGAACGTAGTACTGGGGAATACGGTCGAGGAAAACTCATCTTT.

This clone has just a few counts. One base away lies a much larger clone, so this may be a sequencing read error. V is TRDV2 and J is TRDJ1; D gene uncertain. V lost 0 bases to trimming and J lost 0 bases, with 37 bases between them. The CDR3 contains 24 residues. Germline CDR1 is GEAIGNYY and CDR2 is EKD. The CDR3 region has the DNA TGTGCCTGTGACACCCCCCTAAATTTCGCTACCGCAACTGCTACGGGGTTGTACACCGATAAACTCATCTTT. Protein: CACDTPLNFATATATGLYTDKLIF.

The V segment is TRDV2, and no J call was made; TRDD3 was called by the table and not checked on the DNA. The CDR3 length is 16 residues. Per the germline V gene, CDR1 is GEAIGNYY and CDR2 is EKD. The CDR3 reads CACDTGGGDTRGQLIF. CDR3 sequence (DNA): TGTGCCTGTGACACAGGTGGGGGGGATACGAGGGGACAGCTCATCTTT.

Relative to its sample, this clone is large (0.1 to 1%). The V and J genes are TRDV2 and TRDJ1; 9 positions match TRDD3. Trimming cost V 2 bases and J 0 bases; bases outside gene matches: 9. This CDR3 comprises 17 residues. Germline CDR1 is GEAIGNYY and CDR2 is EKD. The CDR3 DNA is TGTGCCTGTGACAGACTGGGGGACCGAAGGGACACCGATAAACTCATCTTT. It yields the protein CACDRLGDRRDTDKLIF.

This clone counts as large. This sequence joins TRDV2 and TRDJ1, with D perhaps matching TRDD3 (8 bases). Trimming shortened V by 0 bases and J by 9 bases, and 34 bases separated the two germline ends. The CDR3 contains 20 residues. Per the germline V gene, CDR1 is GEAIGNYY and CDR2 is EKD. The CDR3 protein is CACDTLPSLGDPSATEELIF. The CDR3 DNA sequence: TGTGCCTGTGACACCCTCCCTTCCTTGGGGGATCCTTCTGCAACCGAAGAACTCATCTTT.